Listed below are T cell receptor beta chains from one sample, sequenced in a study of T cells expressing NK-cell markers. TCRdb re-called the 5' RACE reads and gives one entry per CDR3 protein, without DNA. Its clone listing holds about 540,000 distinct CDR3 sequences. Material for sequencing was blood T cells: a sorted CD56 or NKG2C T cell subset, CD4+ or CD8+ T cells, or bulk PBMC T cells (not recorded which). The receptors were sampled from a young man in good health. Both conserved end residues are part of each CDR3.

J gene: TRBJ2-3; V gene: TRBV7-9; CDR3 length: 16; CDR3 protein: CASSMSGSGFADTQYF
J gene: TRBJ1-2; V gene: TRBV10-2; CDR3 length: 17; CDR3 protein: CASSEYTAAGGARGYTF
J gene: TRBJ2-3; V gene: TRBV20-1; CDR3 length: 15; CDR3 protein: CSARVTGQGADTQYF
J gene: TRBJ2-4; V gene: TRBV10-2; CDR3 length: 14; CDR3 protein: CASRRPGEGNIQYF
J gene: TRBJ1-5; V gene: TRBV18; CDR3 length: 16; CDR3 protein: CASSKGGQEVRQPQHF
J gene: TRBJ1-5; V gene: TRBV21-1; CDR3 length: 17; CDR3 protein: CASSKESGPVFNQPQHF
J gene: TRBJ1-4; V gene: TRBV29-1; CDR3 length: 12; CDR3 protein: CSAGTLNEKLFF
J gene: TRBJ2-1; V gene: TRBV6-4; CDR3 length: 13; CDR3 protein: CASSSGERNEQFF
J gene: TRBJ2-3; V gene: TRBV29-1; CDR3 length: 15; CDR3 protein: CSAQPGAARTDTQYF
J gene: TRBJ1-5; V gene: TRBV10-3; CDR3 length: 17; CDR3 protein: CAISEGESGDWNQPQHF
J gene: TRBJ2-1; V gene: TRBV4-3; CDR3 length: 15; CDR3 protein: CASSLHRDSYGEQFF
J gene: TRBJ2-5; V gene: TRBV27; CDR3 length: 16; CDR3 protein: CASSRVSASGQETQYF
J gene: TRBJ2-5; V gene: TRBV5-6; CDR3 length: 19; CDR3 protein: CASSLGGAWRLAGERGQYF
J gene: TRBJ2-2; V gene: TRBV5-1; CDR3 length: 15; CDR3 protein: CASSLPQSNTGELFF
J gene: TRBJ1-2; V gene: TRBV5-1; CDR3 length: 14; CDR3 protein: CASSLLQGGYGYTF
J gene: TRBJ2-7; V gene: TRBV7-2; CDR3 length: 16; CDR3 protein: CASSSPDPFAKYEQYF
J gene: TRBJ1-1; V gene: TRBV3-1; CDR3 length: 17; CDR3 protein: CASSPSRDRVWYTEAFF
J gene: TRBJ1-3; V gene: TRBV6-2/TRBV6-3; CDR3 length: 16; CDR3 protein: CASSPAGPARGNTIYF
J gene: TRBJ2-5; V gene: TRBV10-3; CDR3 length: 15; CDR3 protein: CAIKEPGAGGETQYF
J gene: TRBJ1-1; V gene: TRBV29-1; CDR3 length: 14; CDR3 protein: CSGKIDLGGTEAFF
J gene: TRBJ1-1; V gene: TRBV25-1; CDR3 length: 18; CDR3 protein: CASSEYGGARAPTSKAFF
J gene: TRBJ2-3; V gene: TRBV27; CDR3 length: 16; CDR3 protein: CASSLEREGGTDTQYF
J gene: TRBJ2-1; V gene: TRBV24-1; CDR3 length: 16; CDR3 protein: CATGTTSGRSYNEQFF
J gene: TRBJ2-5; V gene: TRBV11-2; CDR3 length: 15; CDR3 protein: CASSTRRIGEETQYF
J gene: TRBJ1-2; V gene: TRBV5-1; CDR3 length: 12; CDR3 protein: CASSSQANGYTF
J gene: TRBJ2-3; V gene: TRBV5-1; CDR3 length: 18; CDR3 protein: CASSPLGGLAGGPDTQYF
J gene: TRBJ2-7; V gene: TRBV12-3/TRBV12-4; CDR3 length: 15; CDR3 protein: CASSLAKGAPYEQYF
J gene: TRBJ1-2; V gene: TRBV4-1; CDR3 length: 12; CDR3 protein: CASSQVAYGYTF
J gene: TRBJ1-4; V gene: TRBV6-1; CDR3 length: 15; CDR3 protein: CASSHQGEKNEKLFF
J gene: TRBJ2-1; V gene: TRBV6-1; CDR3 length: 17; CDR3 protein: CASGPIAGQAMGNEQFF
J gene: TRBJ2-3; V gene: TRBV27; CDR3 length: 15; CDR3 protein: CASSPKTGGTDTQYF
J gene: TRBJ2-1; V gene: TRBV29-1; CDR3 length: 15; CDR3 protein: CSVVSVAGVYNEQFF
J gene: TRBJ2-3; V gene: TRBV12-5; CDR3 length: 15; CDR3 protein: CASGLGLAGTDTQYF
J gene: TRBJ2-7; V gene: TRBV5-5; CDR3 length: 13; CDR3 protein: CASSRGNTYEQYF
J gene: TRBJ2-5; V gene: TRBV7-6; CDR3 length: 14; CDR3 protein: CASSLLRGTETQYF
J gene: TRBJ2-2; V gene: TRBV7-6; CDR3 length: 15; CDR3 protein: CASSPPSLNTGELFF
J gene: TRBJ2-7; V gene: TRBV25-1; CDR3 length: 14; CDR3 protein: CASSTPGDRARQYF